This T cell receptor beta chain was sequenced for a study of OX40 agonist ivuxolimab in advanced cancers. The method was immunoSEQ multiplex PCR; TCRdb's version includes in-frame clones alone and lacks a portion of them. The sample has more than 30,000 clones; about 88% are singletons. This CDR3 has 13 residues. V lost 5 bases, J lost 3 bases, and 4 bases stayed unmatched. Germline values: CDR1 MNHEY, CDR2 SVGAGI. Specimen: CD4+ or CD8+ T cells sorted from blood, collected in a trial of the OX40 agonist ivuxolimab. The chain has TRBV6-5 and TRBJ2-7, with 7 bases identical to TRBD1. The clonotype was recovered from an adult with an advanced solid tumor such as melanoma, head and neck, liver or kidney cancer. The chain's CDR3 is CASSRGQDYEQYF. The CDR3, as DNA: TGTGCCAGCAGTAGAGGACAGGACTACGAGCAGTACTTC.